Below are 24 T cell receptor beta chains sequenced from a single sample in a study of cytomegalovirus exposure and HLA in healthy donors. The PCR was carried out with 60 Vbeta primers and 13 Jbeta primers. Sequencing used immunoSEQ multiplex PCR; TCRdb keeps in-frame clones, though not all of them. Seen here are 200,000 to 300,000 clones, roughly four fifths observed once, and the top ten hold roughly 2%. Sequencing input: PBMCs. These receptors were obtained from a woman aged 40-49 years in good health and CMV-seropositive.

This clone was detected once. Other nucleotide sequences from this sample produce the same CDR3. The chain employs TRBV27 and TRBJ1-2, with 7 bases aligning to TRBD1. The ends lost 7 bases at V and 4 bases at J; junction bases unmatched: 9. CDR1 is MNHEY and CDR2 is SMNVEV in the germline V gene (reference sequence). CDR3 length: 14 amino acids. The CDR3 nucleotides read TGTGCCAGCACCTCCCAAGGGACAGCCTATGGCTACACCTTC. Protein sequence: CASTSQGTAYGYTF.

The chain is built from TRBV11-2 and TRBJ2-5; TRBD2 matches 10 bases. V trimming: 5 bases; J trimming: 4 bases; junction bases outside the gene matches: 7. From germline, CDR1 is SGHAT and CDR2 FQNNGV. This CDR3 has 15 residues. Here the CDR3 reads CASSRMSGGGETQYF. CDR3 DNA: TGTGCCAGCAGCCGAATGAGCGGGGGGGGAGAGACCCAGTACTTC.

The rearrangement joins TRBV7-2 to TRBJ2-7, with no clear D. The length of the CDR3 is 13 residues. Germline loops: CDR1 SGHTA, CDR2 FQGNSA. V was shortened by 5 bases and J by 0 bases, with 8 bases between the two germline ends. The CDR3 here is CASSGDNSYEQYF. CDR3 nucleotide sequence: TGTGCCAGCAGCGGTGACAACTCCTACGAGCAGTACTTC.

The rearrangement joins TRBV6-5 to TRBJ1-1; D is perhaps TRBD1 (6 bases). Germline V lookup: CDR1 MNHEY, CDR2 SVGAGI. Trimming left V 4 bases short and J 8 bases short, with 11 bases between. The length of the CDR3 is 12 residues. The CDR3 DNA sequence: TGTGCCAGCAGTTTTTCGACAGGAGAAGCTTTCTTT. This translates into CASSFSTGEAFF.

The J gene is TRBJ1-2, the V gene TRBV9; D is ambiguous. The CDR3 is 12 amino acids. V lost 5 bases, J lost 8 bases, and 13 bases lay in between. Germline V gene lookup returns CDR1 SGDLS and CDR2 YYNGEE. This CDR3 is CASRDGLGGYTF. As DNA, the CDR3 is TGTGCCAGCAGGGACGGACTCGGAGGCTACACCTTC.

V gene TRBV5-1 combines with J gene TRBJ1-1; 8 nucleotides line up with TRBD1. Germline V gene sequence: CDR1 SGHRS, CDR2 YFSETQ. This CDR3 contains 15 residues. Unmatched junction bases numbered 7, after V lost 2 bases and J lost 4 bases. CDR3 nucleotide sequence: TGCGCCAGCAGCTTAATAGGACAGGGTGGCACTGAAGCTTTCTTT. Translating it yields CASSLIGQGGTEAFF.

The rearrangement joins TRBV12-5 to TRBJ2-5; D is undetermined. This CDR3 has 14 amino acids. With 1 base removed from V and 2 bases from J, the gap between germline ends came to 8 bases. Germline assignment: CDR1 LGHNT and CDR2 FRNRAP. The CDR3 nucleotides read TGTGCTAGTGGTTTGGGTAATGTGCAAGAGACCCAGTACTTC. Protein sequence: CASGLGNVQETQYF.

The CDR3 sequence: CASSSETSGYNEQFF. The CDR3 DNA reads as TGTGCCAGCTCATCAGAGACTAGCGGTTACAATGAGCAGTTCTTC. The chain recombines TRBV18 with TRBJ2-1, with 9 bases aligning to TRBD2. CDR1 is KGHSH, CDR2 LQKENI, per germline. The junction had 6 bases not matched to a gene; V was cut back by 5 bases and J by 4 bases. The CDR3 totals 15 residues.

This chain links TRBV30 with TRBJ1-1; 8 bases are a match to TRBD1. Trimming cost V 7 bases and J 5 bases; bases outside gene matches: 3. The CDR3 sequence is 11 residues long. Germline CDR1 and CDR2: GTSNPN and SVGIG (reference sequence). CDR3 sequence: CASTGGTEAFF. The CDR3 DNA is TGTGCCTCAACAGGGGGTACTGAAGCTTTCTTT.

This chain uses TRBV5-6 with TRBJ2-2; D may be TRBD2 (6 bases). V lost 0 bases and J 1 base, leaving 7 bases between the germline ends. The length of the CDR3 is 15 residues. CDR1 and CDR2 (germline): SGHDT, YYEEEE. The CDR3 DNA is TGTGCCAGCAGCTTGGGGACTAAGAACACCGGGGAGCTGTTTTTT. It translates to CASSLGTKNTGELFF.

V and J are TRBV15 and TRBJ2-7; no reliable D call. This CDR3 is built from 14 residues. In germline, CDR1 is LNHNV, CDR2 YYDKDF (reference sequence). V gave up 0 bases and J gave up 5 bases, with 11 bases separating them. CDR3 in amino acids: CATSRDKVGDEQYF. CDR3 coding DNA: TGTGCCACCAGCAGAGATAAGGTGGGCGACGAGCAGTACTTC.

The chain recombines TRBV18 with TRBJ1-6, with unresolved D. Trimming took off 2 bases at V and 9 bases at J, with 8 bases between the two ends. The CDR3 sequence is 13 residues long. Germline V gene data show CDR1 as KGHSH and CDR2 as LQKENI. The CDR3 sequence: CASSPEGSSPLHF. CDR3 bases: TGTGCCAGCTCACCAGAAGGGAGTTCACCCCTCCACTTT.

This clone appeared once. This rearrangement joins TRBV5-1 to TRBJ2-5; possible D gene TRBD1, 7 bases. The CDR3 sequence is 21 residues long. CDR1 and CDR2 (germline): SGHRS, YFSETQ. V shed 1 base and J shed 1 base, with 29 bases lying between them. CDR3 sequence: CASSLWGQGGPTRDSQETQYF. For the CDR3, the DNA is TGCGCCAGCAGCTTGTGGGGCCAAGGGGGGCCGACCCGGGACAGCCAAGAGACCCAGTACTTC.

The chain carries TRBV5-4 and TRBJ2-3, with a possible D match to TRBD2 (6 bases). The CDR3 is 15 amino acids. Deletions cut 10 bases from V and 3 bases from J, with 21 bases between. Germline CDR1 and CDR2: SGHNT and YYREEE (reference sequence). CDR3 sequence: CAATLEGFGTDTQYF. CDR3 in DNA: TGTGCCGCAACCCTGGAGGGGTTTGGGACAGATACGCAGTATTTT.

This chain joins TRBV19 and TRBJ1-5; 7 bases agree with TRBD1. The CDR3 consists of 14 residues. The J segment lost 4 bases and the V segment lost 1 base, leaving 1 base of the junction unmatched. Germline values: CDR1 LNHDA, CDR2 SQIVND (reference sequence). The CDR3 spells CASSIVQGNQPQHF. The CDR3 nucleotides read TGTGCCAGTAGTATAGTACAGGGGAATCAGCCCCAGCATTTT.

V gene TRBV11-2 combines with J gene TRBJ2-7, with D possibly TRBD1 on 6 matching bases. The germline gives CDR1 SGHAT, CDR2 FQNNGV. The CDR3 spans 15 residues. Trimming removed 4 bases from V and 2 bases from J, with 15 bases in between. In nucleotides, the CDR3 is TGTGCCAGCAGCTCTTATACCCGACAGGCCTACGAGCAGTACTTC. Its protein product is CASSSYTRQAYEQYF. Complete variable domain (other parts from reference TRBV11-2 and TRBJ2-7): EAGVAQSPRYKIIEKRQSVAFWCNPISGHATLYWYQQILGQGPKLLIQFQNNGVVDDSQLPKDRFSAERLKGVDSTLKIQPAKLEDSAVYLCASSSYTRQAYEQYFGPGTRLTVT.

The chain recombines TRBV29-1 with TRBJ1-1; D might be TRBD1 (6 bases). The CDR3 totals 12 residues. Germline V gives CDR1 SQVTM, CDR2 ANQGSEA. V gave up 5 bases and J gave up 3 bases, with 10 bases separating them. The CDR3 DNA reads TGCAGCGTTCTGACAGGCTACACTGAAGCTTTCTTT. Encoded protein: CSVLTGYTEAFF.

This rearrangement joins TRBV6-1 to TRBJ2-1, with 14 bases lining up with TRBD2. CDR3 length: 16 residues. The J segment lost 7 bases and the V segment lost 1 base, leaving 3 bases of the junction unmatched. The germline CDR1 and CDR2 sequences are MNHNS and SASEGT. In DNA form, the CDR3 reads TGTGCCAGCAGTGAAGGACTAGCGGGAGGGGAAAATGAGCAGTTCTTC. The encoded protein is CASSEGLAGGENEQFF.

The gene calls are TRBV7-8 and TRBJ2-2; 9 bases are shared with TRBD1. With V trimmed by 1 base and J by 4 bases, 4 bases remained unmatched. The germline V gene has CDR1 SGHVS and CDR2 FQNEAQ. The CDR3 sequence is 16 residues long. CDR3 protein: CASSLGQGEITGELFF. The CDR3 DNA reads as TGTGCCAGCAGCTTAGGACAGGGGGAAATCACCGGGGAGCTGTTTTTT.

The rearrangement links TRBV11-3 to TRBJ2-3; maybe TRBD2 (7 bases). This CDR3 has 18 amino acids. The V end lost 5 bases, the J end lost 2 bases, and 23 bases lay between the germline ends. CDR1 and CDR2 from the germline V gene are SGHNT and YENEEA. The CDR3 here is CASSPARAGAGVTDTQYF. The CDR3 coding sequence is TGTGCCAGCAGCCCAGCCCGAGCAGGGGCGGGGGTCACAGATACGCAGTATTTT.

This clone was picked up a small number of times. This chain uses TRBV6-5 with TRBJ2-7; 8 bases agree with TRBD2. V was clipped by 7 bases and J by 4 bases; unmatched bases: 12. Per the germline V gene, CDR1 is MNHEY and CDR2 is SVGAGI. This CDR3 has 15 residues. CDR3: CASTRSAGGLYEQYF. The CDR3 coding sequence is TGTGCCAGCACCCGCTCCGCGGGAGGACTATACGAGCAGTACTTC.

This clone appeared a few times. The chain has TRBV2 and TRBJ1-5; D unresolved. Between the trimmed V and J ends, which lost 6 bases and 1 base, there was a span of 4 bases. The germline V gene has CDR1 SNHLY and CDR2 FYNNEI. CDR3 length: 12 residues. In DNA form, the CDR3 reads TGTGCCAGCAGGCAGAGCAATCAGCCCCAGCATTTT. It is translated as CASRQSNQPQHF.

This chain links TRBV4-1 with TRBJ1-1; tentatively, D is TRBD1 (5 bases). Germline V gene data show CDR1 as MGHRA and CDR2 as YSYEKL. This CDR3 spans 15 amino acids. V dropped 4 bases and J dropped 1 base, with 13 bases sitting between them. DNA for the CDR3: TGCGCCAGCAGCCTCGTGGGGGGAGAGAACACTGAAGCTTTCTTT. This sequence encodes CASSLVGGENTEAFF.

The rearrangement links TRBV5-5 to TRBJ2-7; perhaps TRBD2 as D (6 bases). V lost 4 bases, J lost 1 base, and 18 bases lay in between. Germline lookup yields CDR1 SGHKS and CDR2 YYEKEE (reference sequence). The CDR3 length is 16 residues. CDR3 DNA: TGTGCCAGCAGCCTCACAGGTAGCGGAGGTTCCTACGAGCAGTACTTC. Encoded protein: CASSLTGSGGSYEQYF.